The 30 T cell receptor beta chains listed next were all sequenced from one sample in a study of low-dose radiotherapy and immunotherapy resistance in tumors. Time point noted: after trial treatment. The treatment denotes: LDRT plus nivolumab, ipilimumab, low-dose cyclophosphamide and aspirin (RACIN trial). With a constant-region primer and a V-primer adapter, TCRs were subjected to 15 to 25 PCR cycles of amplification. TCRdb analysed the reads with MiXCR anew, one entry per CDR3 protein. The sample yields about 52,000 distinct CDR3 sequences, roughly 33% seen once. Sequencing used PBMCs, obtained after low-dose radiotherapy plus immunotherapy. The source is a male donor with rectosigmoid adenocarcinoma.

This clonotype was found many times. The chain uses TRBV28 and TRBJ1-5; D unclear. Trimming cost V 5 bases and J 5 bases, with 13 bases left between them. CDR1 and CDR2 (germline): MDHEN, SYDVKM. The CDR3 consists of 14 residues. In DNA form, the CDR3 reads TGTGCCAGCAGTCCCCCCCAGATGTATCAGCCCCAGCATTTT. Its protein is CASSPPQMYQPQHF.

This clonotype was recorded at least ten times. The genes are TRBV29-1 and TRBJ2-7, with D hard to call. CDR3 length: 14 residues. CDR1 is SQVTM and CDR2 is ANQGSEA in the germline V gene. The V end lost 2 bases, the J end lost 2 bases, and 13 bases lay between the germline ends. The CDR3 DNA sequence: TGCAGCGTTGAACTGGCGTCGTTAGCCTACGAGCAGTACTTC. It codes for CSVELASLAYEQYF.

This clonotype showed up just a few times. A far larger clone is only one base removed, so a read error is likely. CDR3 sequence reads: CASSAQGSYEQFF. The CDR3 bases are TGTGCCAGCAGTGCCCAGGGGAGCTACGAGCAGTTCTTC. The chain couples TRBV2 to TRBJ2-1, with a weak D call TRBD1 (6 bases). V was pared by 4 bases and J by 10 bases, with 14 bases between. Germline CDR1 and CDR2: SNHLY and FYNNEI. The CDR3 covers 13 residues.

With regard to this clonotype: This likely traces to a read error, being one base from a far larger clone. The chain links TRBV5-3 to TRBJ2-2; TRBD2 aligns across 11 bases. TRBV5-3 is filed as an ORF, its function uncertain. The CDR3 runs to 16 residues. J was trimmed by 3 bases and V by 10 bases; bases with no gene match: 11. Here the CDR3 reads CACSSGTSGYTGELFF. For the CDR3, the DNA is TGTGCCTGCAGCTCCGGGACTAGCGGTTACACCGGGGAGCTGTTTTTT.

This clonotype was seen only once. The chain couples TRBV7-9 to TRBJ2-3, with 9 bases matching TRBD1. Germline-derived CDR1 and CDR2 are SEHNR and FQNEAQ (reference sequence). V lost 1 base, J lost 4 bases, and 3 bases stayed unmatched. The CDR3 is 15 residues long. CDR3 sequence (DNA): TGTGCCAGCAGCTTAGGGAGACAGGGGGCAGATACGCAGTATTTT. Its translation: CASSLGRQGADTQYF.

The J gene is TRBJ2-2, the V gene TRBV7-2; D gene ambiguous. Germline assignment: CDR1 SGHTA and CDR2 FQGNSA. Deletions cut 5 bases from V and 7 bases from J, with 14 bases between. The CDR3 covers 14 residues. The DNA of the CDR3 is TGTGCCAGCAGCCCCCCCTTGCCGGGCGGGGAGCTGTTTTTT. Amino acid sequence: CASSPPLPGGELFF.

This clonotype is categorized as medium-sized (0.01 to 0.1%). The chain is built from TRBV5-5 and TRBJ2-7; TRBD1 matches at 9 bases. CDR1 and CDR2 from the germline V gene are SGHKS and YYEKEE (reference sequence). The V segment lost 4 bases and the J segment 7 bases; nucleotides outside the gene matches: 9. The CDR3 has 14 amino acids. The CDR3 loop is CASSKGTGLEEQYF. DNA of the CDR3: TGTGCCAGCAGCAAAGGGACAGGGCTTGAAGAGCAGTACTTC.

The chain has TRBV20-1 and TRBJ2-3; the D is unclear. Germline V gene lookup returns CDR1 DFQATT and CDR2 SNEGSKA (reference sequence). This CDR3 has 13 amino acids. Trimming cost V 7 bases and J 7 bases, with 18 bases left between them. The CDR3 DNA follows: TGCAGTGTATACGTGGCGACTGAGAATACGCAGTATTTT. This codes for CSVYVATENTQYF.

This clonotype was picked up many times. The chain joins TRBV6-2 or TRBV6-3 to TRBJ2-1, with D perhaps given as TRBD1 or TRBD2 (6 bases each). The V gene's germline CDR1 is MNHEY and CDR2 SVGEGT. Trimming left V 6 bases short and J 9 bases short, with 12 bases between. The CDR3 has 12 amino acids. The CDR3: CASSEWGAEQFF. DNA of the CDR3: TGTGCCAGCAGCGAGTGGGGGGCTGAGCAGTTCTTC.

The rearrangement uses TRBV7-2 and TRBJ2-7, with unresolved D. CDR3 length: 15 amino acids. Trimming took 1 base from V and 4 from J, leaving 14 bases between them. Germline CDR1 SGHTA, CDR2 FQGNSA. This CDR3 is CASSLGVGVVYEQYF. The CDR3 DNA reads TGTGCCAGCAGCTTAGGGGTTGGAGTCGTATACGAGCAGTACTTC.

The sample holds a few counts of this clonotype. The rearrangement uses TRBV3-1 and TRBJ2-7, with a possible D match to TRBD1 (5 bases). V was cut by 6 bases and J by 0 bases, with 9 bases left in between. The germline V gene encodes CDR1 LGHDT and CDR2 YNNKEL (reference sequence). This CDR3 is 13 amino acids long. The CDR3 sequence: CASSLDSSYEQYF. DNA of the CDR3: TGTGCCAGCAGTCTCGACAGCTCCTACGAGCAGTACTTC.

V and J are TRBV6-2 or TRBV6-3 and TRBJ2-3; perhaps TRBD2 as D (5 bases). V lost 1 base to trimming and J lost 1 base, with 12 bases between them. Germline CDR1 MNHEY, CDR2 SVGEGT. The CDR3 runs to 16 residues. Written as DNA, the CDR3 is TGTGCCAGCAGTTACTGGGCCGAGGGTCGCACAGATACGCAGTATTTT. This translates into CASSYWAEGRTDTQYF.

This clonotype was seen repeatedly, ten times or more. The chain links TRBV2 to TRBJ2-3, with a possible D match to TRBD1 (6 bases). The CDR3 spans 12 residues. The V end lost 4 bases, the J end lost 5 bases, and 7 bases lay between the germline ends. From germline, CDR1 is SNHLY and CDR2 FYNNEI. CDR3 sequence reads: CASSGQEDTQYF. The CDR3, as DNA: TGTGCCAGCAGTGGACAGGAAGATACGCAGTATTTT.

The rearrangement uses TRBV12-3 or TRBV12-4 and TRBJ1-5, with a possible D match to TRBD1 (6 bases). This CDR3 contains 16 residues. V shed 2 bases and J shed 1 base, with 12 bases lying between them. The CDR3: CASSLSGGRSNQPQHF. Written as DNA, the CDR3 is TGTGCCAGCAGTTTATCTGGGGGCCGAAGCAATCAGCCCCAGCATTTT.

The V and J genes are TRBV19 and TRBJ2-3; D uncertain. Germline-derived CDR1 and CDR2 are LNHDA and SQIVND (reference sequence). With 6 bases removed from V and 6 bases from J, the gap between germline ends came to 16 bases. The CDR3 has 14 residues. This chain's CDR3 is CASSSNGRSDTQYF. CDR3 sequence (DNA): TGTGCCAGTAGCAGTAACGGGCGCAGTGATACGCAGTATTTT.

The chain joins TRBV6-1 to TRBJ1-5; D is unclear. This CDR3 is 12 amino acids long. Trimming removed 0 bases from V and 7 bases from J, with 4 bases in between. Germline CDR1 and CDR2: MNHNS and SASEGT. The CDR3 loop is CASSEAWQPQHF. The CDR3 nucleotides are TGTGCCAGCAGTGAAGCGTGGCAGCCCCAGCATTTT.

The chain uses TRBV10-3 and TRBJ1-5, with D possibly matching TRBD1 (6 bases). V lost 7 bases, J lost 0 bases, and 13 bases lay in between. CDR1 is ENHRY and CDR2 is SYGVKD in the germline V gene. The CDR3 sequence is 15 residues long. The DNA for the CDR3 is TGTGCCATCAAGGCAGGGGCGAATAGCAATCAGCCCCAGCATTTT. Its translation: CAIKAGANSNQPQHF.

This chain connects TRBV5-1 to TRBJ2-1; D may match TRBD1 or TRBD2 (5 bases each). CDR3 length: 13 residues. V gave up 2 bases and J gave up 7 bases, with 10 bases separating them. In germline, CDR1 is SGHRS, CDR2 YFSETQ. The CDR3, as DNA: TGCGCCAGCAGCTTTGGGGACCCAAATGAGCAGTTCTTC. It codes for CASSFGDPNEQFF. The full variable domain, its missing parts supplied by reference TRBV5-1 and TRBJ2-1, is KAGVTQTPRYLIKTRGQQVTLSCSPISGHRSVSWYQQTPGQGLQFLFEYFSETQRNKGNFPGRFSGRQFSNSRSEMNVSTLELGDSALYLCASSFGDPNEQFFGPGTRLTVL.

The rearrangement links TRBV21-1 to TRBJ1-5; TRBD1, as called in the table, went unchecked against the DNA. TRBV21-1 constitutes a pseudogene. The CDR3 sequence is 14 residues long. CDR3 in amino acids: CASSKGYEGQPQHF. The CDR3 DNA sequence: TGTGCCAGCAGCAAAGGTTACGAGGGGCAGCCCCAGCATTTT.

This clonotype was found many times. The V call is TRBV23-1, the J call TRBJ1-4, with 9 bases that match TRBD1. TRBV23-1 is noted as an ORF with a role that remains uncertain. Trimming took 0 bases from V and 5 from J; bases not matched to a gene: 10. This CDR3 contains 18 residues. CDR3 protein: CASSQSKQGADSNEKLFF. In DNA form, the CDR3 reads TGCGCCAGCAGTCAATCAAAACAGGGGGCCGATTCGAATGAAAAACTGTTTTTT.

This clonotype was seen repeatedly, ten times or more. The chain's CDR3 is CASSQDSGRRYTDTQYF. The CDR3 DNA follows: TGTGCCAGCAGCCAAGATTCGGGACGGAGATACACAGATACGCAGTATTTT. The chain is built from TRBV3-1 and TRBJ2-3; tentatively, D is TRBD1 or TRBD2 (5 bases each). Looked up from germline, CDR1 is LGHDT and CDR2 is YNNKEL (reference sequence). Trimming left V 0 bases short and J 2 bases short, with 15 bases between. The length of the CDR3 is 17 residues.

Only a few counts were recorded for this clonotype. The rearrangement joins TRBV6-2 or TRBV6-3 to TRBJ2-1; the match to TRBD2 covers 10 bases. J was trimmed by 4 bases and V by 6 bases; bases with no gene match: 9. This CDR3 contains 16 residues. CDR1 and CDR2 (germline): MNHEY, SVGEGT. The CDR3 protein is CASSYGLAVRYNEQFF. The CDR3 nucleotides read TGTGCCAGCAGCTACGGACTAGCGGTTAGATACAATGAGCAGTTCTTC.

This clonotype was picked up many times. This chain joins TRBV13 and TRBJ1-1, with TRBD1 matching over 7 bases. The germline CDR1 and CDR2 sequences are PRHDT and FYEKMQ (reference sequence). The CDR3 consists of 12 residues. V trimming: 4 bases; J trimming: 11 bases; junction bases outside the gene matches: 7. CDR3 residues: CASSSDRAHAFF. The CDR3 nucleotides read TGTGCCAGCAGCTCCGACAGGGCCCACGCTTTCTTT.

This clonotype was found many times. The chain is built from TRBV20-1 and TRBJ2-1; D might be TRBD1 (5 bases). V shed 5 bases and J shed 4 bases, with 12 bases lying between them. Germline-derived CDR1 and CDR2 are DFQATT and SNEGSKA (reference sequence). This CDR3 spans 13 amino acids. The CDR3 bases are TGCAGTGCTGGTGGACATTCGTACAATGAGCAGTTCTTC. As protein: CSAGGHSYNEQFF.

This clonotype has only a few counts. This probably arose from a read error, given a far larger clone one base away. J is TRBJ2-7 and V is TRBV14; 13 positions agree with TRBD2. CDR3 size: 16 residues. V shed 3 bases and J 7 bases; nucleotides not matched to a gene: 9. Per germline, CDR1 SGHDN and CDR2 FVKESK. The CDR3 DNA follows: TGTGCCAGCAGCCAGCGACTAGCGGGAGGAGGTGGTGAGCAGTACTTC. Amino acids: CASSQRLAGGGGEQYF.

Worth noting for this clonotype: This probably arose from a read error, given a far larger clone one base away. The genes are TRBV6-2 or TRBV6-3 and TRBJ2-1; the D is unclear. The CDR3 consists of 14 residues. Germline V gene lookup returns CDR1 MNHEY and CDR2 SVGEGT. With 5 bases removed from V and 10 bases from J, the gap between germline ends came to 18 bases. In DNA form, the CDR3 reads TGTGCCAGCAGTGACCGGACGGTGGGGTACGAGCAGTTCTTC. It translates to CASSDRTVGYEQFF.

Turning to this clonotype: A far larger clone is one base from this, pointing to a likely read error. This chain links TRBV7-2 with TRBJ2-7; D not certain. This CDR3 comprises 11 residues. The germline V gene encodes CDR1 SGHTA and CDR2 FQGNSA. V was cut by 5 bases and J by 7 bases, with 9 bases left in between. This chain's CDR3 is CASSLYNEQYF. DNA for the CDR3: TGTGCCAGCAGCCTCTACAATGAGCAGTACTTC.

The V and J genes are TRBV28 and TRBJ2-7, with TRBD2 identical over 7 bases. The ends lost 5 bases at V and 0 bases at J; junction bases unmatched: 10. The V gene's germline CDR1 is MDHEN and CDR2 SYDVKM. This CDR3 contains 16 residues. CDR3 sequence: CASSPGGGESSYEQYF. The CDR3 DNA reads TGTGCCAGCAGTCCGGGTGGGGGGGAAAGCTCCTACGAGCAGTACTTC.

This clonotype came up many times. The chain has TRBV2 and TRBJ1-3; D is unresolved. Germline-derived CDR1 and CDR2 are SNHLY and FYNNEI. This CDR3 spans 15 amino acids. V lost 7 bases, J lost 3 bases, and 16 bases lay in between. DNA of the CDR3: TGTGCCAGCACGCCGAAAAGGGTTGGTGGAAACACCATATATTTT. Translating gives CASTPKRVGGNTIYF.

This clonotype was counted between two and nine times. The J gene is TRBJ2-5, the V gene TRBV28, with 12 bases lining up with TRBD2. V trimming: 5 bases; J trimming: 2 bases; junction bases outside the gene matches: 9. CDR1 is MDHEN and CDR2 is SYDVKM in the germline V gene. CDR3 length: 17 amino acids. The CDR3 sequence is CASSPLGTSGPQETQYF. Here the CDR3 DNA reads TGTGCCAGCAGTCCTCTTGGGACTAGCGGGCCACAAGAGACCCAGTACTTC.